The sequence of this T cell receptor beta chain was determined in a study of early T cells in non-severe SARS-CoV-2 infection. Using its own MiXCR run on the 5' RACE reads, TCRdb lists one record per CDR3 protein. The data contain some 85,000 distinct CDR3 sequences, roughly 13% of them singletons. The junction had 13 bases not matched to a gene; V was cut back by 6 bases and J by 3 bases. Per the germline V gene, CDR1 is DFQATT and CDR2 is SNEGSKA (reference sequence). The CDR3 sequence is 17 residues long. The sequencing input was whole blood. The clonotype comes from an adult who was a healthcare worker with PCR-confirmed SARS-CoV-2 infection or an uninfected control (not recorded which). The V and J genes are TRBV20-1 and TRBJ2-3, with TRBD2 identical over 12 bases. This CDR3 is CSAQRASGGALTDTQYF. The CDR3 DNA reads as TGCAGTGCCCAACGGGCTAGCGGGGGGGCGTTGACAGATACGCAGTATTTT.